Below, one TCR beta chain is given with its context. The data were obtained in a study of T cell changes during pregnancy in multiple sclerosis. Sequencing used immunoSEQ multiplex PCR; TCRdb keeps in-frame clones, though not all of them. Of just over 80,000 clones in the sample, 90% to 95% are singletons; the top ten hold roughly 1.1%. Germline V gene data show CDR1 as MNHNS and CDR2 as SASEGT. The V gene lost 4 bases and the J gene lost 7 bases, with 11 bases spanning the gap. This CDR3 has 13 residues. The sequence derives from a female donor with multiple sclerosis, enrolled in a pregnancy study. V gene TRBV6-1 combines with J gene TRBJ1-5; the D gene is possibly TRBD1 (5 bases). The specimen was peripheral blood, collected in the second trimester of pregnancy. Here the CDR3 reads CASSVGQGQPQHF. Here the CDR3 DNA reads TGTGCCAGCAGTGTGGGCCAGGGACAGCCCCAGCATTTT.